This TCR beta chain was captured in a study of OX40 agonist ivuxolimab in advanced cancers. About the study: Patients undergoing dose escalation presented with hepatocellular carcinoma, melanoma, renal cell or head and neck cancer. Partial responses were achieved by three patients, one with hepatocellular carcinoma and two with cutaneous melanoma. Whole-study results and caveats: CD4+ and CD8+ blood T cells expanded clonally by week 6 at 0.1 to 3.0 mg/kg. The antigen specificity of the peripheral T cells (those that were expanded) was not determined.

Germline V lookup: CDR1 LNHDA, CDR2 SQIVND (reference sequence). This CDR3 comprises 16 residues. V was pared by 3 bases and J by 0 bases, with 5 bases of the junction left unmatched. Sequencing used immunoSEQ multiplex PCR; TCRdb keeps in-frame clones, though not all of them. Altogether about 50,000 clones are present, about 81% being singletons, with the ten largest covering more than 5.5%. Worth noting for this clone: Its specificity is not known.

The TCR sequence derives from an adult with an advanced solid tumor such as melanoma, head and neck, liver or kidney cancer. This specimen consisted of CD4+ or CD8+ T cells sorted from blood, obtained in a trial of the OX40 agonist ivuxolimab. The chain links TRBV19 to TRBJ1-3; 7 nucleotides line up with TRBD1. CDR3 bases: TGTGCCAGTAGTATCGAGGGACAGAGCTCTGGAAACACCATATATTTT. It translates to CASSIEGQSSGNTIYF.